Below, 21 T cell receptor beta chains from the same sample are listed, as sequenced in a study of blood T cell repertoires in COVID-19. This table comes from immunoSEQ multiplex PCR, and its TCRdb copy is limited to in-frame clones, with some not included. The repertoire holds over 200,000 clones, with around 88% as singletons. The specimen was peripheral blood. These receptors were taken from a man older than 75 with acute or convalescent COVID-19.

The genes are TRBV13 and TRBJ1-1; D not certain. The CDR3 has 13 amino acids. V gave up 4 bases and J gave up 3 bases, with 9 bases separating them. Germline V gene data show CDR1 as PRHDT and CDR2 as FYEKMQ (reference sequence). The CDR3 DNA is TGTGCCAGCAGCTCACGACAAGACACTGAAGCTTTCTTT. It encodes CASSSRQDTEAFF.

CDR3 residues: CASSRDRNTEAFF. The CDR3 DNA is TGCGCCAGCAGCAGGGACAGGAACACTGAAGCTTTCTTT. The chain joins TRBV5-1 to TRBJ1-1; 7 nucleotides agree with TRBD1. The germline CDR1 and CDR2 sequences are SGHRS and YFSETQ. The junction had 1 base not matched to a gene; V was cut back by 4 bases and J by 1 base. This CDR3 is 13 amino acids long.

The rearrangement links TRBV9 to TRBJ2-1; 9 bases match TRBD1. Germline assignment: CDR1 SGDLS and CDR2 YYNGEE. V trimming: 0 bases; J trimming: 5 bases; junction bases outside the gene matches: 3. The CDR3 contains 15 residues. CDR3 sequence: CASSVAGQGHNEQFF. For the CDR3, the DNA is TGTGCCAGCAGCGTAGCGGGACAGGGTCACAATGAGCAGTTCTTC.

The rearrangement uses TRBV27 and TRBJ2-2; tentative D call: TRBD2 (5 bases). This CDR3 region has 13 residues. V was clipped by 8 bases and J by 6 bases, with 13 bases between them. CDR1 and CDR2 from the germline V gene are MNHEY and SMNVEV (reference sequence). The CDR3 bases are TGTGCCAGCCGTAATTCGGGGTCCGGGGAGCTGTTTTTT. Translating gives CASRNSGSGELFF.

This clone appeared once. The rearrangement uses TRBV3-1 (or the pseudogene TRBV3-2) and TRBJ1-5; the D gene is possibly TRBD1 (5 bases). V shed 5 bases and J shed 4 bases, with 12 bases lying between them. Per germline, CDR1 LGHDT and CDR2 YNNKEL (reference sequence). The length of the CDR3 is 14 residues. The CDR3, as DNA: TGTGCCAGCAGCACCGGGACTGGGAATCAGCCCCAGCATTTT. Protein sequence: CASSTGTGNQPQHF.

This chain links TRBV5-6 with TRBJ1-2; D remains unclear. Germline CDR1 is SGHDT and CDR2 is YYEEEE. The V end was cut by 3 bases, the J end by 8 bases, with 17 bases between. CDR3 length: 14 residues. This CDR3 reads CASSSLAQGLGYTF. The CDR3, as DNA: TGTGCCAGCAGCTCCCTAGCCCAAGGGCTGGGCTACACCTTC.

This sequence joins TRBV11-2 and TRBJ2-5; TRBD2 matches at 13 bases. From germline, CDR1 is SGHAT and CDR2 FQNNGV. The ends lost 4 bases at V and 5 bases at J; junction bases unmatched: 4. The CDR3 loop spans 15 amino acids. The CDR3 loop reads CASSSGTSGIETQYF. The CDR3 nucleotides are TGTGCCAGCAGCTCAGGGACTAGCGGGATCGAGACCCAGTACTTC.

This clone has a single count. V and J are TRBV28 and TRBJ1-5; 11 nucleotides match TRBD1. The CDR3 consists of 16 residues. Trimming took 6 bases from V and 3 from J; bases not matched to a gene: 7. Per the germline V gene, CDR1 is MDHEN and CDR2 is SYDVKM. The CDR3 here is CASRSRGQGDNQPQHF. Written as DNA, the CDR3 is TGTGCCAGCAGATCAAGGGGACAGGGGGACAATCAGCCCCAGCATTTT.

This chain links TRBV2 with TRBJ1-5, with 9 bases aligning to TRBD1. V was clipped by 7 bases and J by 4 bases; unmatched bases: 5. The germline V gene has CDR1 SNHLY and CDR2 FYNNEI. CDR3 length: 14 amino acids. CDR3 DNA: TGTGCCAGCAATTTACAGGGGGCTAATCAGCCCCAGCATTTT. It yields the protein CASNLQGANQPQHF.

V is TRBV9 and J is TRBJ2-4; tentatively, D is TRBD2 (5 bases). This CDR3 comprises 16 residues. Per the germline V gene, CDR1 is SGDLS and CDR2 is YYNGEE. Trimming shortened V by 2 bases and J by 0 bases, and 12 bases separated the two germline ends. CDR3: CASSVGKRVAKNIQYF. CDR3 coding DNA: TGTGCCAGCAGCGTCGGAAAGAGGGTAGCCAAAAACATTCAGTACTTC.

This clone has a single count. V and J are TRBV3-1 (or the pseudogene TRBV3-2) and TRBJ2-3; 12 positions agree with TRBD2. Germline V gene data show CDR1 as LGHDT and CDR2 as YNNKEL (reference sequence). Losses at the gene ends were 6 bases for V and 5 bases for J; bases not matched to a gene: 3. This CDR3 has 14 residues. The CDR3 protein is CASRLAGGGDTQYF. The CDR3, as DNA: TGTGCCAGCAGACTAGCGGGGGGCGGAGATACGCAGTATTTT.

The gene calls are TRBV5-4 and TRBJ1-2; perhaps TRBD1 as D (6 bases). Germline CDR1 is SGHNT and CDR2 is YYREEE (reference sequence). Trimming pared 5 bases from V and 3 bases from J, leaving 14 bases between. CDR3 size: 14 residues. The CDR3 nucleotides read TGTGCCAGCAGTCGAACGCAGGGGTACTATGGCTACACCTTC. Translation: CASSRTQGYYGYTF.

The V gene is TRBV5-1, the J gene TRBJ1-4; possible D gene TRBD1, 5 bases. The germline V gene has CDR1 SGHRS and CDR2 YFSETQ. This CDR3 region has 15 residues. V gave up 4 bases and J gave up 4 bases, with 14 bases separating them. CDR3 sequence: CASSEVPGDNEKLFF. The CDR3 DNA reads as TGCGCCAGCAGCGAAGTGCCGGGGGATAATGAAAAACTGTTTTTT.

This chain joins TRBV6-5 and TRBJ1-5; 7 nucleotides line up with TRBD1. Germline V lookup: CDR1 MNHEY, CDR2 SVGAGI. The junction had 11 bases not matched to a gene; V was cut back by 4 bases and J by 5 bases. The CDR3 has 16 residues. The CDR3 sequence: CASSSRTGGGHQPQHF. The DNA for the CDR3 is TGTGCCAGCAGTTCCCGGACAGGTGGGGGTCATCAGCCCCAGCATTTT.

This chain connects TRBV6-2 or TRBV6-3 to TRBJ2-7, with 10 bases matching TRBD2. Per the germline V gene, CDR1 is MNHEY and CDR2 is SVGEGT. The CDR3 has 16 residues. V lost 5 bases and J lost 3; bases outside the gene matches: 10. The CDR3: CASSSPSGRLGYEQYF. CDR3 nucleotides: TGTGCCAGCAGTAGCCCTAGCGGGAGACTCGGCTACGAGCAGTACTTC.

CDR3 sequence reads: CASTGQIAYEQYF. The CDR3 DNA follows: TGTGCCAGCACCGGACAGATTGCTTACGAGCAGTACTTC. This chain uses TRBV6-5 with TRBJ2-7, with D tentatively TRBD1 (6 bases). The CDR3 sequence is 13 residues long. Germline values: CDR1 MNHEY, CDR2 SVGAGI. Trimming cost V 7 bases and J 4 bases, with 14 bases left between them.

In its sample, this clone was seen once. The V call is TRBV7-9, the J call TRBJ2-3, with D unclear. Germline V gives CDR1 SEHNR, CDR2 FQNEAQ (reference sequence). This CDR3 region has 14 residues. The V gene lost 3 bases and the J gene lost 1 base, with 8 bases spanning the gap. The CDR3 DNA reads as TGTGCCAGCAGCTTGGGCGCCGGCACAGATACGCAGTATTTT. Its translation: CASSLGAGTDTQYF.

The chain links TRBV7-2 to TRBJ1-5; no reliable D call. The CDR3 length is 15 residues. V lost 5 bases, J lost 0 bases, and 11 bases lay in between. Looked up from germline, CDR1 is SGHTA and CDR2 is FQGNSA. CDR3 nucleotide sequence: TGTGCCAGCAGCCCTAGCGCAGGTAGCAATCAGCCCCAGCATTTT. It encodes CASSPSAGSNQPQHF.

The rearrangement uses TRBV12-3 or TRBV12-4 and TRBJ1-1, with 8 bases fitting TRBD1. The length of the CDR3 is 13 residues. V shed 7 bases and J 6 bases; nucleotides not matched to a gene: 7. CDR3 sequence: CASTLTGASEAFF. CDR3 nucleotide sequence: TGTGCCAGCACGCTGACAGGGGCTTCTGAAGCTTTCTTT.

The V call is TRBV3-1 (or the pseudogene TRBV3-2), the J call TRBJ1-2; TRBD1 might be the D (5 bases). This CDR3 is built from 16 residues. The V and J ends lost 4 bases and 0 bases respectively, with 15 bases between them. Germline CDR1 and CDR2: LGHDT and YNNKEL (reference sequence). The CDR3 DNA is TGTGCCAGCAGCCGGGGACGGGGGAAAGCTAACTATGGCTACACCTTC. It encodes CASSRGRGKANYGYTF.

This chain links TRBV15 with TRBJ2-4, with D perhaps TRBD1 (6 bases). Trimming removed 0 bases at V and 4 bases at J, with 10 bases between. This CDR3 has 15 amino acids. The V gene's germline CDR1 is LNHNV and CDR2 YYDKDF (reference sequence). CDR3 sequence reads: CATSRDGQGKNIQYF. CDR3 DNA sequence: TGTGCCACCAGCAGAGATGGCCAGGGGAAAAACATTCAGTACTTC.